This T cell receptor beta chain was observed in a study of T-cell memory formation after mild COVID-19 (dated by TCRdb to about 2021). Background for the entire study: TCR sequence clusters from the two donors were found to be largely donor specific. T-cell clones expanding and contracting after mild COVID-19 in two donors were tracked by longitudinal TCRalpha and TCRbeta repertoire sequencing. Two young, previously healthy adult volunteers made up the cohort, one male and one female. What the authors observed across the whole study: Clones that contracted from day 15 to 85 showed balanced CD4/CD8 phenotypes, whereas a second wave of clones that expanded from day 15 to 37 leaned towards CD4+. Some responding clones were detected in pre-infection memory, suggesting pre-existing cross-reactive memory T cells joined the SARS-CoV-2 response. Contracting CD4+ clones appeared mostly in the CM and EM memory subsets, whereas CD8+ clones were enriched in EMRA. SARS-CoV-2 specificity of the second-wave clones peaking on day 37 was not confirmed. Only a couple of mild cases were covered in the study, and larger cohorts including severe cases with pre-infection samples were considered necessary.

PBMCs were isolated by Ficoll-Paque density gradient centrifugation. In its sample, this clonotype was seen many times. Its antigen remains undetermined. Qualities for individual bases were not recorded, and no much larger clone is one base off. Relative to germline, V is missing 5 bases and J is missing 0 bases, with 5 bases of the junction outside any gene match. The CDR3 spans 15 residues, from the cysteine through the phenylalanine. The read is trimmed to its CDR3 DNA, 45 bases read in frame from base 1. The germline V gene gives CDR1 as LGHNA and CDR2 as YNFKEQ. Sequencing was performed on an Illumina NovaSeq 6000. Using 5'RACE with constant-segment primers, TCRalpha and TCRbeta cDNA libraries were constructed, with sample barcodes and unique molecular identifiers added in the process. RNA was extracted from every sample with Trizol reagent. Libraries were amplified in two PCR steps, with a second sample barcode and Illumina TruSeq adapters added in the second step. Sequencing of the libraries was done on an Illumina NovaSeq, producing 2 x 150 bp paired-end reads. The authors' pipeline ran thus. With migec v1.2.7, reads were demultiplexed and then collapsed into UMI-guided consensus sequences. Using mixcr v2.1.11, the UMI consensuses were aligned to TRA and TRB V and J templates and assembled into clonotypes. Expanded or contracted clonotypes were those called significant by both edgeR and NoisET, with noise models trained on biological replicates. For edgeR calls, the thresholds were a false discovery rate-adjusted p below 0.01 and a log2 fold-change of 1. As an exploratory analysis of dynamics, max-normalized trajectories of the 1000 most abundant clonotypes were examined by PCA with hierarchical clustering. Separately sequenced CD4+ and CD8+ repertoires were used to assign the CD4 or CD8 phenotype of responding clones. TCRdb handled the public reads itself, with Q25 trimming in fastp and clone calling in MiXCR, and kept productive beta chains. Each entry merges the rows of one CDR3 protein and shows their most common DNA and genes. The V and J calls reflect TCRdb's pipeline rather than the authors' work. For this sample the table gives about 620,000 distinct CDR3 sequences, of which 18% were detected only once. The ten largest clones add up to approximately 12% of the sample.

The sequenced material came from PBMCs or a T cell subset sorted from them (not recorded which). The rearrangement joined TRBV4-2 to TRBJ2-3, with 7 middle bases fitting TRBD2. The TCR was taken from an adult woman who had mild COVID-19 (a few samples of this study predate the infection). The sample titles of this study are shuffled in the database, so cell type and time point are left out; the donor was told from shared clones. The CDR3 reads CASSTSGTSTDTQYF. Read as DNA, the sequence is TGTGCCAGCAGCACGAGCGGGACTAGCACAGATACGCAGTATTTT.